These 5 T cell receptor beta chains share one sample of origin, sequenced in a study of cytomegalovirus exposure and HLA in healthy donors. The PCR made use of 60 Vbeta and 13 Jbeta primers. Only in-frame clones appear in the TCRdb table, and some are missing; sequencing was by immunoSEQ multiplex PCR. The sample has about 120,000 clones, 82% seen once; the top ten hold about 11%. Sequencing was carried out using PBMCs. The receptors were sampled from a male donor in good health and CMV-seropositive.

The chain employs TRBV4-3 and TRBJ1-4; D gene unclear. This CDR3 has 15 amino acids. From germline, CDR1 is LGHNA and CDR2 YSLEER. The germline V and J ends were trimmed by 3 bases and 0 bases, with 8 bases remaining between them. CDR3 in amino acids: CASSHVTATNEKLFF. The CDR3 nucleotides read TGCGCCAGCAGCCACGTTACGGCAACTAATGAAAAACTGTTTTTT.

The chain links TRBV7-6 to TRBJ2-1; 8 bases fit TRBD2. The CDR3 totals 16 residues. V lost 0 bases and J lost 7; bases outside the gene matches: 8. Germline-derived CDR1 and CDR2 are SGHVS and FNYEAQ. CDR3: CASSLAVSGSGNEQFF. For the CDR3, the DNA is TGTGCCAGCAGCTTAGCGGTGAGCGGGAGCGGTAATGAGCAGTTCTTC.

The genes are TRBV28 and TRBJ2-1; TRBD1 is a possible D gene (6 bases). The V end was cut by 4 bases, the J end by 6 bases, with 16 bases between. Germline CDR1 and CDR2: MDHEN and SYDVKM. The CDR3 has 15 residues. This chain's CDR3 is CASSSPRGFSNEQFF. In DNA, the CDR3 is TGTGCCAGCAGTTCTCCCAGGGGTTTCAGCAATGAGCAGTTCTTC.

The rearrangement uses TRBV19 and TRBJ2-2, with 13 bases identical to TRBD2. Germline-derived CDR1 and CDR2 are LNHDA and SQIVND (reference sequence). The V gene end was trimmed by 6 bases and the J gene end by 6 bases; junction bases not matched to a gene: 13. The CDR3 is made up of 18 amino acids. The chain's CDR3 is CASSYGLAGEVRPGELFF. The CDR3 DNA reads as TGTGCCAGTAGCTATGGACTAGCGGGAGAGGTTAGGCCCGGGGAGCTGTTTTTT.

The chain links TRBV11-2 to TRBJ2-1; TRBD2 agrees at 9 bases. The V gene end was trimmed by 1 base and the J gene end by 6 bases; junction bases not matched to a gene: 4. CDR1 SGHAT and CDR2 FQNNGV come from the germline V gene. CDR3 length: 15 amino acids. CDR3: CASSLVGTSRNEQFF. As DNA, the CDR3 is TGTGCCAGCAGCTTAGTAGGGACTAGCCGCAATGAGCAGTTCTTC.